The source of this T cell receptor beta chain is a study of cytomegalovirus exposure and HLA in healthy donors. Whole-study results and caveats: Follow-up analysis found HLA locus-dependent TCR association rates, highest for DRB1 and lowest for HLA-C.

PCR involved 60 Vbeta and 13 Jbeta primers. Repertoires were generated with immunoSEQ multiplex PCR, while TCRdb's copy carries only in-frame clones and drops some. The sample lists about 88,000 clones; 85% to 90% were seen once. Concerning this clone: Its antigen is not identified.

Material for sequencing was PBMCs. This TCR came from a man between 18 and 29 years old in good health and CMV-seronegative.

The CDR3, as DNA: TGTGCCAGCTCACCAGGGACAGGGGGCTTAGATGAGCAGTTCTTC. Residues: CASSPGTGGLDEQFF. V and J are TRBV18 and TRBJ2-1, with 12 bases lining up with TRBD1. Unmatched junction bases numbered 4, after V lost 2 bases and J lost 8 bases. Germline lookup yields CDR1 KGHSH and CDR2 LQKENI. This CDR3 has 15 amino acids.